This is a list of T cell receptor beta chains from one sample in a study of cytomegalovirus exposure and HLA in healthy donors. The repertoire was sequenced with immunoSEQ multiplex PCR; TCRdb's copy has only in-frame clones and lacks some. The sample holds 110,000 to 150,000 clones; less than 90% are singletons and the top ten take roughly 2.5%. Sequences were obtained from PBMCs. These TCRs come from a boy younger than 10 in good health and CMV-seronegative. Each CDR3 is given with its conserved first and last residue. A D gene is named only where the DNA matches it firmly. Where a row states a size, it is once, few, many or the class of an expanded clone; other rows omit it.

d_gene,abundance,j_gene,v_gene,CDR3aa,CDR3nt
TRBD1,-,TRBJ1-2,TRBV7-6,CASSLLSGGGYGYTF,TGTGCCAGCAGCTTACTTTCAGGGGGCGGCTATGGCTACACCTTC
-,-,TRBJ2-1,TRBV10-1,CASVQRLRGNEQFF,TGCGCCAGCGTACAGCGCCTTCGGGGCAATGAGCAGTTCTTC
TRBD1,-,TRBJ1-6,TRBV9,CASSNRQGGNSPLHF,TGTGCCAGCAGCAACAGACAGGGCGGCAATTCACCCCTCCACTTT
-,-,TRBJ2-7,TRBV5-1,CASSSEALEQYF,TGCGCCAGCAGCTCGGAGGCTCTCGAGCAGTACTTC
-,-,TRBJ1-2,TRBV4-3,CASSQDRNYGYTF,TGCGCCAGCAGCCAAGACAGAAACTATGGCTACACCTTC
-,-,TRBJ2-3,TRBV5-4,CASSLVQPKRGTDTQYF,TGTGCCAGCAGCTTGGTCCAACCAAAACGCGGCACAGATACGCAGTATTTT
-,few,TRBJ1-4,TRBV19,CASSRMTKTATNEKLFF,TGTGCCAGTAGTCGTATGACGAAGACAGCAACTAATGAAAAACTGTTTTTT
TRBD2,-,TRBJ2-7,TRBV11-2,CASSGLTGTIYEQYF,TGTGCCAGCAGCGGATTGACCGGGACTATCTACGAGCAGTACTTC
-,-,TRBJ1-1,TRBV6-4,CASRVAGALNTEAFF,TGTGCCAGCAGAGTCGCGGGGGCACTGAACACTGAAGCTTTCTTT
-,-,TRBJ1-2,TRBV9,CASSPAGSTYGYTF,TGTGCCAGCAGCCCCGCGGGTAGCACCTATGGCTACACCTTC
-,-,TRBJ2-5,TRBV27,CASSLSRARTQYF,TGTGCCAGCAGTTTATCGAGGGCCCGGACCCAGTACTTC
-,-,TRBJ1-1,TRBV10-3,CATYGGGEGRGTEAFF,TGTGCCACCTATGGCGGGGGCGAGGGAAGAGGCACTGAAGCTTTCTTT
-,-,TRBJ1-1,TRBV7-9,CASSGRRGVTEAFF,TGTGCCAGCAGCGGCCGGAGGGGAGTCACTGAAGCTTTCTTT
TRBD2,-,TRBJ2-7,TRBV7-8,CASSRTSGGTSYEQYF,TGTGCCAGCAGCCGGACTAGCGGGGGGACCTCCTACGAGCAGTACTTC
TRBD1,once,TRBJ1-2,TRBV30,CAWSSRGLGGYTF,TGTGCCTGGAGTAGCAGGGGGCTTGGTGGCTACACCTTC
TRBD1,once,TRBJ1-6,TRBV6-1,CASSAPTGGSYNSPLHF,TGTGCCAGCAGTGCTCCTACAGGGGGCTCCTATAATTCACCCCTCCACTTT
-,-,TRBJ1-2,TRBV7-6,CASSSLGGVYGYTF,TGTGCCAGCAGCTCACTCGGGGGGGTCTATGGCTACACCTTC
TRBD1,-,TRBJ1-2,TRBV10-3,CAISHPRQGKNYGYTF,TGTGCCATCAGCCACCCCCGACAGGGGAAGAACTATGGCTACACCTTC
TRBD1,-,TRBJ2-7,TRBV11-2,CASSLNRDSTYEQYF,TGTGCCAGCAGCCTAAACCGGGACAGCACCTACGAGCAGTACTTC
TRBD2,-,TRBJ2-3,TRBV7-8,CASSLWASGRLSTDTQYF,TGTGCCAGCAGCTTATGGGCTAGCGGGAGGCTTAGCACAGATACGCAGTATTTT
-,-,TRBJ2-7,TRBV7-3,CASSLTAEQYF,TGTGCCAGCAGCTTAACGGCCGAGCAGTACTTC
-,-,TRBJ2-1,TRBV6-5,CASSYSTRGNNEQFF,TGTGCCAGCAGTTACTCAACTCGCGGGAACAATGAGCAGTTCTTC
TRBD1,-,TRBJ1-2,TRBV5-5,CASSGGTGTGRNYGYTF,TGTGCCAGCAGCGGGGGGACCGGGACAGGGCGAAACTATGGCTACACCTTC
TRBD1,-,TRBJ2-2,TRBV2,CASSGQGEGELFF,TGTGCCAGCAGCGGACAGGGCGAAGGGGAGCTGTTTTTT
-,-,TRBJ2-2,TRBV7-3,CASSPQSTGELFF,TGTGCCAGCAGCCCCCAGTCCACCGGGGAGCTGTTTTTT
TRBD2,-,TRBJ2-5,TRBV5-1,CASSFLTSGEKTQYF,TGCGCCAGCAGCTTTCTGACTAGCGGGGAAAAGACCCAGTACTTC
-,-,TRBJ2-4,TRBV11-3,CASSVLENIQYF,TGTGCCAGCAGCGTTCTCGAAAACATTCAGTACTTC
-,-,TRBJ1-3,TRBV28,CASSLGGRRSGNTIYF,TGTGCCAGCAGCCTGGGGGGGCGGAGATCTGGAAACACCATATATTTT
-,-,TRBJ2-3,TRBV7-9,CASSSQGTSTDTQYF,TGTGCCAGCAGCTCCCAGGGAACTAGCACAGATACGCAGTATTTT
-,-,TRBJ2-1,TRBV6-5,CASSYSTDEQFF,TGTGCCAGCAGTTACTCGACAGATGAGCAGTTCTTC
TRBD1,-,TRBJ1-2,TRBV27,CASSYRGRENYGYTF,TGTGCCAGCAGCTACAGGGGGCGCGAGAACTATGGCTACACCTTC
-,few,TRBJ1-4,TRBV6-1,CASSEPWLNEKLFF,TGTGCCAGCAGTGAACCATGGCTGAATGAAAAACTGTTTTTT
-,-,TRBJ2-5,TRBV7-2,CASSLQGETQYF,TGTGCCAGCAGCTTACAGGGGGAGACCCAGTACTTC
-,-,TRBJ2-3,TRBV6-6,CASTLDTDTQYF,TGTGCCAGCACGCTAGACACAGATACGCAGTATTTT
-,-,TRBJ2-7,TRBV28,CASSRGSGGLGNEQYF,TGTGCCAGCAGCCGCGGTTCCGGGGGTTTGGGTAACGAGCAGTACTTC
-,-,TRBJ1-5,TRBV6-6,CASSYNQYSNQPQHF,TGTGCCAGCAGTTACAACCAGTATAGCAATCAGCCCCAGCATTTT
-,-,TRBJ1-4,TRBV30,CAWFSVLNEKLFF,TGTGCCTGGTTCTCGGTGCTTAATGAAAAACTGTTTTTT
TRBD1,-,TRBJ2-3,TRBV29-1,CSVEGQGADTQYF,TGCAGCGTTGAGGGACAGGGGGCTGATACGCAGTATTTT
-,-,TRBJ1-5,TRBV7-8,CASSLTGSQPQHF,TGTGCCAGCAGTCTAACGGGATCTCAGCCCCAGCATTTT
TRBD2,-,TRBJ2-7,TRBV19,CASSIDGLAGRTYEQYF,TGTGCCAGTAGTATAGACGGGCTAGCGGGTAGAACCTACGAGCAGTACTTC
-,-,TRBJ1-2,TRBV30,CAWSPSGVHGYTF,TGTGCCTGGAGTCCCTCAGGGGTACACGGCTACACCTTC
TRBD1,-,TRBJ2-7,TRBV4-1,CASSQGFTGEGYEQYF,TGCGCCAGCAGCCAAGGGTTCACAGGGGAAGGCTACGAGCAGTACTTC
TRBD1,-,TRBJ2-7,TRBV7-2,CASSLSRDRGSYEQYF,TGTGCCAGCAGCTTATCCCGGGACAGGGGCTCCTACGAGCAGTACTTC
-,-,TRBJ1-1,TRBV5-4,CASSPPGADHTEAFF,TGTGCCAGCAGCCCCCCTGGGGCGGACCACACTGAAGCTTTCTTT
TRBD2,few,TRBJ2-2,TRBV30,CAWTTRAGGTERTGELFF,TGTGCCTGGACCACCCGGGCGGGGGGGACAGAGCGAACCGGGGAGCTGTTTTTT
-,-,TRBJ2-1,TRBV7-3,CASSSPPTVNEQFF,TGTGCCAGCAGCTCGCCCCCCACTGTCAATGAGCAGTTCTTC
TRBD1,-,TRBJ1-2,TRBV18,CASSPGTGAVKGYTF,TGTGCCAGCTCACCCGGGACAGGGGCAGTCAAGGGCTACACCTTC
TRBD1,-,TRBJ2-1,TRBV27,CASSWDRRNEQFF,TGTGCCAGCAGTTGGGACAGACGTAATGAGCAGTTCTTC
TRBD2,-,TRBJ2-1,TRBV10-1,CASSDGTSVQNEQFF,TGCGCCAGCAGTGACGGGACTAGTGTCCAAAATGAGCAGTTCTTC
-,-,TRBJ2-7,TRBV11-3,CASSLFMQGERYF,TGTGCCAGCAGCTTATTCATGCAGGGCGAGCGGTACTTC
-,-,TRBJ2-2,TRBV6-5,CASGQVGGELFF,TGTGCCAGCGGGCAGGTTGGCGGGGAGCTGTTTTTT
-,-,TRBJ1-1,TRBV5-1,CASSLVGTHLNTEAFF,TGCGCCAGCAGCTTGGTTGGGACACACCTGAACACTGAAGCTTTCTTT
TRBD1,-,TRBJ1-1,TRBV14,CASSTRTGRYTEAFF,TGTGCCAGCAGCACTCGGACAGGGCGGTACACTGAAGCTTTCTTT
-,-,TRBJ2-5,TRBV11-1,CASSLRTAGLETQYF,TGTGCCAGCAGCTTGAGGACGGCGGGGTTAGAGACCCAGTACTTC
-,-,TRBJ2-6,TRBV19,CASNQYTSGANVLTF,TGTGCCAGCAACCAATACACCTCTGGGGCCAACGTCCTGACTTTC